A single sample is the source of the 18 T cell receptor beta chains below, sequenced in a study of shared clonotypes between healthy human individuals. TCRdb's copy holds only in-frame clones and misses some; the assay was immunoSEQ multiplex PCR. The sample contains around 440,000 clones, roughly three quarters of which appear only once. Sequencing used PBMCs. The receptors shown here come from a woman aged 35 to 49 in good health. Some clones in this sample may be carry-over from other donors' samples.

V usage is TRBV27 and J usage is TRBJ2-7; no reliable D call. Germline values: CDR1 MNHEY, CDR2 SMNVEV (reference sequence). V lost 3 bases to trimming and J lost 3 bases, with 9 bases between them. The CDR3 consists of 13 residues. The CDR3 sequence: CASSLTLYYEQYF. CDR3 coding DNA: TGTGCCAGCAGTTTGACTCTTTACTACGAGCAGTACTTC.

The chain joins TRBV6-1 to TRBJ2-1; D may be TRBD2 (5 bases). This CDR3 is 19 amino acids long. Germline assignment: CDR1 MNHNS and CDR2 SASEGT. V lost 2 bases to trimming and J lost 4 bases, with 24 bases between them. This chain's CDR3 is CASSEFLRTMFRGYNEQFF. The CDR3 bases are TGTGCCAGCAGTGAATTTTTGCGGACGATGTTTCGGGGATACAATGAGCAGTTCTTC.

The chain employs TRBV6-5 and TRBJ2-5, with 7 bases matching TRBD1. Per the germline V gene, CDR1 is MNHEY and CDR2 is SVGAGI. The CDR3 covers 14 residues. Trimming removed 1 base from V and 11 bases from J; junction bases left unmatched: 10. The CDR3 nucleotides read TGTGCCAGCAGTTACTATAAGACGGGACAGCAGCAGTACTTC. It codes for CASSYYKTGQQQYF.

The chain uses TRBV7-9 and TRBJ1-4; D is unclear. The V and J ends lost 1 base and 6 bases respectively, with 9 bases between them. Germline V gives CDR1 SEHNR, CDR2 FQNEAQ (reference sequence). The length of the CDR3 is 14 residues. Here the CDR3 reads CASSLEEGYEKLFF. CDR3 DNA sequence: TGTGCCAGCAGCTTAGAGGAGGGTTATGAAAAACTGTTTTTT.

The chain employs TRBV27 and TRBJ2-3, with a possible D match to TRBD2 (7 bases). Germline V gene data show CDR1 as MNHEY and CDR2 as SMNVEV (reference sequence). The V end was cut by 5 bases, the J end by 1 base, with 13 bases between. CDR3 size: 15 residues. DNA of the CDR3: TGTGCCAGCAGTACGGGGGGCGGGGGCACAGATACGCAGTATTTT. This sequence encodes CASSTGGGGTDTQYF.

The chain is built from TRBV20-1 and TRBJ2-7; D gene uncertain. Germline V gene sequence: CDR1 DFQATT, CDR2 SNEGSKA (reference sequence). This CDR3 region has 10 residues. The V end lost 6 bases, the J end lost 6 bases, and 9 bases lay between the germline ends. CDR3 sequence reads: CSAAGPEQYF. The DNA of the CDR3 is TGCAGTGCCGCCGGGCCCGAGCAGTACTTC.

The table lists this clone with many counts. J is TRBJ2-7 and V is TRBV4-3; D is uncertain. CDR3 length: 13 amino acids. Germline V gives CDR1 LGHNA, CDR2 YSLEER. V lost 3 bases to trimming and J lost 3 bases, with 9 bases between them. CDR3 nucleotides: TGCGCCAGCAGCCATCGGCGGTTCTACGAGCAGTACTTC. This translates into CASSHRRFYEQYF.

A single count supports this clone. A read error is likely here: a far larger clone is one base away. The rearrangement uses TRBV30 and TRBJ2-5, with D possibly matching TRBD1 (5 bases). Germline CDR1 is GTSNPN and CDR2 is SVGIG (reference sequence). The CDR3 is 15 residues long. CDR3 nucleotides: TGTGACTGGAGTGTACTCGGACACGGCCAAGAGACCCAGTACTTC. Translation gives CDWSVLGHGQETQYF.

The genes are TRBV7-2 and TRBJ2-7; 11 bases line up with TRBD2. Per the germline V gene, CDR1 is SGHTA and CDR2 is FQGNSA. Trimming at V came to 5 bases and at J to 4 bases, leaving 7 bases not matched to a gene. This CDR3 spans 15 amino acids. In DNA, the CDR3 is TGTGCCAGCAGCCCGACCGGGACTAGCGGATACGAGCAGTACTTC. Translated: CASSPTGTSGYEQYF.

V and J are TRBV2 and TRBJ2-2; D may be TRBD1 (5 bases). Per the germline V gene, CDR1 is SNHLY and CDR2 is FYNNEI. The V gene lost 2 bases and the J gene lost 6 bases, with 10 bases spanning the gap. The CDR3 length is 14 residues. This chain's CDR3 is CASSEIRGAGELFF. For the CDR3, the DNA is TGTGCCAGCAGTGAAATAAGGGGTGCCGGGGAGCTGTTTTTT.

This clone was detected once. The chain joins TRBV5-1 to TRBJ2-3, with D uncertain. CDR3 length equals 13 residues. V dropped 2 bases and J dropped 4 bases, with 8 bases sitting between them. The germline V gene encodes CDR1 SGHRS and CDR2 YFSETQ. CDR3 DNA sequence: TGCGCCAGCAGCTTTGGAGTGGCAGATACGCAGTATTTT. It yields the protein CASSFGVADTQYF.

The rearrangement joins TRBV4-1 to TRBJ2-2; 8 bases line up with TRBD2. Per the germline V gene, CDR1 is MGHRA and CDR2 is YSYEKL. CDR3 size: 13 residues. The junction had 1 base not matched to a gene; V was cut back by 3 bases and J by 7 bases. The CDR3 region is CASSQLAGGELFF. In DNA, the CDR3 is TGCGCCAGCAGCCAGCTAGCGGGCGGGGAGCTGTTTTTT.

Notes on this clone: In the same sample, other DNA sequences code for this CDR3. The chain carries TRBV6-6 and TRBJ2-7; D might be TRBD2 (5 bases). The CDR3 is 13 residues long. The V end was cut by 2 bases, the J end by 2 bases, with 7 bases between. CDR1 and CDR2 (germline): MNHNY, SVGAGI (reference sequence). CDR3 sequence: CASSYSGTYEQYF. CDR3 DNA: TGTGCCAGCAGTTACAGCGGAACCTACGAGCAGTACTTC.

The chain links TRBV9 to TRBJ2-7, with 11 bases identical to TRBD2. Trimming at V came to 4 bases and at J to 7 bases, leaving 10 bases not matched to a gene. CDR3 length: 15 amino acids. Germline CDR1 and CDR2: SGDLS and YYNGEE. CDR3 residues: CASSTLAGGPGEQYF. CDR3 DNA: TGTGCCAGCAGCACATTAGCGGGAGGGCCTGGGGAGCAGTACTTC.

This clone was detected once. A junction boundary mismatches the germline segment, possibly from a read error. This chain connects TRBV29-1 to TRBJ2-3; TRBD2 aligns across 12 bases. CDR3 length: 16 residues. Germline V gives CDR1 SQVTM, CDR2 ANQGSEA. CDR3 nucleotides: TGCAGCGTCGAAGGACTAGCGGGGCGTAGCACAGATACGCAGTATTTT. Translating it yields CSVEGLAGRSTDTQYF.

The chain uses TRBV5-1 and TRBJ1-1; 11 positions match TRBD1. V dropped 5 bases and J dropped 4; count of bases not matched to a gene: 4. Per germline, CDR1 SGHRS and CDR2 YFSETQ. The CDR3 consists of 14 residues. The CDR3 bases are TGCGCCAGCAGAGGTGGACAGGGGGCCACTGAAGCTTTCTTT. Amino acid sequence: CASRGGQGATEAFF.

The chain has TRBV4-2 and TRBJ2-3, with D tentatively TRBD2 (6 bases). CDR3 length: 14 amino acids. Germline V gives CDR1 LGHNA, CDR2 YNFKEQ. V gave up 4 bases and J gave up 5 bases, with 13 bases separating them. The CDR3 spells CASSLAASEDTQYF. In DNA, the CDR3 is TGTGCCAGCAGCCTAGCGGCCTCCGAAGATACGCAGTATTTT.

This sequence joins TRBV28 and TRBJ2-1; TRBD2 aligns across 8 bases. The CDR3 totals 16 residues. Looked up from germline, CDR1 is MDHEN and CDR2 is SYDVKM. V lost 3 bases and J lost 5; bases outside the gene matches: 9. The CDR3 region has the DNA TGTGCCAGCAGTTTCCTCACTAGCGGAGTTAACAATGAGCAGTTCTTC. Protein sequence: CASSFLTSGVNNEQFF.